Reported below is one T cell receptor (beta chain). Its target is not known. The V end was cut by 4 bases, the J end by 5 bases, with 17 bases between. The CDR3 length is 15 residues. CDR1 is MNHEY, CDR2 SMNVEV, per germline (reference sequence). This table comes from immunoSEQ multiplex PCR, and its TCRdb copy is limited to in-frame clones, with some not included. The sample shows around 100,000 clones, approximately 90% of them seen only once. These data originate in a study of CD4+ T cells in melanoma. Study-wide results and caveats: CD8+ T cell, macrophage and B cell function reportedly correlated with neoantigen-specific CD4+ T cells.

Sample: peripheral blood. V gene TRBV27 combines with J gene TRBJ1-2, with D possibly being TRBD1 (6 bases). This receptor was identified in a human donor with melanoma. Here the CDR3 DNA reads TGTGCCAGCAGTTCCTACCAGGGGTTGGAGTATGGCTACACCTTC. It encodes CASSSYQGLEYGYTF.